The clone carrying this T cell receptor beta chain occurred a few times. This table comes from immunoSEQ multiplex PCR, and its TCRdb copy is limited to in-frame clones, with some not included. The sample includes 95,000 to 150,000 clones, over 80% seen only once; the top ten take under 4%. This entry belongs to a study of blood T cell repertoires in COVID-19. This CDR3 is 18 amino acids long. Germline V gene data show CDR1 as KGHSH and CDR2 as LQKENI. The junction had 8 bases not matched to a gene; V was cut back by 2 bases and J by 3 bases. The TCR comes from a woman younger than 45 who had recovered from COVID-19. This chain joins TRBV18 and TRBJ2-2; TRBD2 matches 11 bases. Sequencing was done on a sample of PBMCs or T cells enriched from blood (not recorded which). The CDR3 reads CASSPRPLAGADTGELFF. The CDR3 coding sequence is TGTGCCAGCTCACCAAGGCCACTAGCGGGAGCGGACACCGGGGAGCTGTTTTTT.